A selection of T cell receptor beta chains follows, all from one sample in a study of cytomegalovirus exposure and HLA in healthy donors. The data were produced by immunoSEQ multiplex PCR, yet TCRdb's version contains in-frame clones alone and is incomplete. The data show fewer than 250,000 clones, roughly 77% seen once. Sequencing was performed on PBMCs. Receptors originate from a woman in her twenties or thirties in good health and CMV-seropositive. Each CDR3 is given with its conserved first and last residue.

v_call,j_call,cdr3_aa
TRBV14,TRBJ2-1,CASSPRQGGLSYNEQFF
TRBV7-9,TRBJ2-2,CASSARSAELFF
TRBV11-2,TRBJ2-7,CASSFGTASASYEQYF
TRBV6-1,TRBJ2-3,CASSEGQPDIDTQYF
TRBV5-4,TRBJ2-5,CASSGASGGYETQYF
TRBV18,TRBJ1-4,CASSPGVSASATNEKLFF
TRBV4-1,TRBJ2-7,CASSQVFSGSYEQYF
TRBV5-1,TRBJ1-2,CASSLDAGPTRGYTF
TRBV15,TRBJ1-5,CATSRDSQPQHF
TRBV25-1,TRBJ2-7,CASSDLAAGLYEQYF
TRBV18,TRBJ2-7,CASSQARDNSYEQYF
TRBV27,TRBJ2-3,CASSLLGGYPTDTQYF
TRBV6-1,TRBJ1-4,CASSTGIVEKLFF
TRBV7-2,TRBJ1-5,CASSFRGGSNQPQHF
TRBV6-1,TRBJ2-7,CASSDQGLAAYEQYF
TRBV5-1,NA,CASSPGGYEQYF
TRBV27,TRBJ2-2,CASPLEEDTGELFF
TRBV27,TRBJ2-7,CASSLSWGLSSYEQYF
TRBV19,TRBJ2-7,CASSIVKDSEQYF
TRBV18,TRBJ2-5,CASSLGTAQETQYF
TRBV6-5,TRBJ1-3,CASGQGMRNTIYF
TRBV6-1,TRBJ2-1,CASSEGSGDGWEQFF
TRBV4-1,TRBJ2-1,CASSRISGITTDEQFF
TRBV7-9,TRBJ2-5,CASSLIGAGQETQYF
TRBV5-1,TRBJ2-7,CASSFSTSGFYEQYF
TRBV4-1,TRBJ2-7,CASSQAGGGRISYEQYF
TRBV5-1,TRBJ1-2,CASSPSGQGRSYTF
TRBV18,TRBJ1-1,CASSRQMNTEAFF
TRBV19,TRBJ2-3,CASSRASGSADTQYF
TRBV9,TRBJ2-2,CASSRGGNTGELFF
TRBV27,TRBJ2-7,CASSQNYYEQYF
TRBV27,TRBJ2-7,CASSFAGTYEQYF
TRBV5-1,TRBJ2-1,CASSLVTSSYNEQFF
TRBV4-1,TRBJ1-5,CASKIVAESNQPQHF
TRBV19,TRBJ1-2,CASRGFGQGYGYTF
TRBV19,TRBJ2-3,CASSTTAGVITDTQYF
TRBV2,TRBJ2-1,CASSVTSGRVNNLFF
TRBV11-2,TRBJ2-7,CASSPTGTGSLGQYF
TRBV15,TRBJ2-7,CATSLKGGEQYF
TRBV19,TRBJ2-5,CASSLAGGETQYF
TRBV7-9,TRBJ1-1,CASSPLGGNTEAFF
TRBV10-3,TRBJ2-1,CAIRVWGHNEQFF
TRBV19,TRBJ1-5,CASSIVGQTLYSNQPQHF
TRBV19,TRBJ2-1,CASRGLAGQYNEQFF